This T cell receptor beta chain was sequenced in a study of blood T cell repertoires in COVID-19. On the study more broadly: The analysed material was cDNA or gDNA that came from T cells, B-cell-depleted T cells, or PBMCs.

Unmatched junction bases numbered 7, after V lost 8 bases and J lost 1 base. Germline V CDR1 and CDR2: PRHDT, FYEKMQ (reference sequence). The CDR3 extends over 14 amino acids. Before being deemed recovered, Cohort 3 donors had two negative PCRs, clearance, or symptom resolution. Study processing details: By means of reference gene primer amplification, nucleated cell counts were estimated. The data were produced by immunoSEQ multiplex PCR, yet TCRdb's version contains in-frame clones alone and is incomplete. The DNA gave D and trimming, while V, J and clone size come from that table. The sample shows roughly 250,000 clones, roughly 86% of them seen only once.

The sequenced material came from PBMCs or T cells enriched from blood (not recorded which). The chain recombines TRBV13 with TRBJ2-7; 8 bases align to TRBD1. The TCR sequence derives from a woman aged 50 to 60 who had recovered from COVID-19. CDR3 amino acids: CASGGTGVSYEQYF. CDR3 nucleotide sequence: TGTGCCAGCGGCGGGACAGGAGTTTCCTACGAGCAGTACTTC.